The present entry profiles one TCR beta chain with its context. Its antigen is not identified. Germline-derived CDR1 and CDR2 are SGHRS and YFSETQ. The germline V and J ends were trimmed by 1 base and 4 bases, with 16 bases remaining between them. This CDR3 contains 16 residues. The study ran its PCR with 60 Vbeta and 13 Jbeta primers. Method: immunoSEQ multiplex PCR; TCRdb's copy keeps in-frame clones and lacks some. The table records 130,000 or so clones, about two thirds of them present only once. This entry comes from a study of cytomegalovirus exposure and HLA in healthy donors. Points from the study as a whole: A prior analysis recorded that most TCR beta V segments were productive about 87% or about 30% of the time.

The receptor was derived from a man aged 50-59 years in good health and CMV-seropositive. The sequenced material came from PBMCs. V usage is TRBV5-1 and J usage is TRBJ2-3; D may be TRBD1 (7 bases). The CDR3 DNA reads as TGCGCCAGCAGCTTGAGGGCCAGGGGGGCGTCAGATACGCAGTATTTT. Protein: CASSLRARGASDTQYF.